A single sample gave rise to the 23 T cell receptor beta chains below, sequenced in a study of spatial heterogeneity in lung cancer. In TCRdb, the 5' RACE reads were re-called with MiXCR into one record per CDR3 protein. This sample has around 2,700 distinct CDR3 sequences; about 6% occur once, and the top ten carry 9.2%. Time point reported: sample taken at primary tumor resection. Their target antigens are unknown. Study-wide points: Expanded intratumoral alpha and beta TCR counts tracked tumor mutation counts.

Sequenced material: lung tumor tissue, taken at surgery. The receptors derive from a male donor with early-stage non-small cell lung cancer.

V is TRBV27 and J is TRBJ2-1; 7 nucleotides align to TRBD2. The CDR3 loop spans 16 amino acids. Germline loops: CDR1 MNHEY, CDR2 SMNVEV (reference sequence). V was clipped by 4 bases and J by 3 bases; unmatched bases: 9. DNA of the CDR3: TGTGCCAGCAGTTCCGCCTTCGGGAGGTTCTACAATGAGCAGTTCTTC. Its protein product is CASSSAFGRFYNEQFF.

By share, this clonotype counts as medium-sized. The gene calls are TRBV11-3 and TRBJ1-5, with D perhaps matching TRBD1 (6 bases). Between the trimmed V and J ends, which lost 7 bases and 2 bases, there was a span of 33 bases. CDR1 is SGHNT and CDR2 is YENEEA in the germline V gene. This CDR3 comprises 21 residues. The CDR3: CASTRYLCGGPTGVRNQPQHF. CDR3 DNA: TGTGCCAGCACCCGGTATCTCTGCGGGGGGCCCACCGGAGTGCGCAATCAGCCCCAGCATTTT.

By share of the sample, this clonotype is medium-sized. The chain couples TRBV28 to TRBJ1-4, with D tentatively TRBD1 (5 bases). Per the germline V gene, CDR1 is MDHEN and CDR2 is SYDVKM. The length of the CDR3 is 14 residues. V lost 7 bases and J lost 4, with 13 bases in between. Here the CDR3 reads CASISGGSNEKLFF. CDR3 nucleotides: TGTGCCAGCATCTCCGGGGGAAGTAATGAAAAACTGTTTTTT.

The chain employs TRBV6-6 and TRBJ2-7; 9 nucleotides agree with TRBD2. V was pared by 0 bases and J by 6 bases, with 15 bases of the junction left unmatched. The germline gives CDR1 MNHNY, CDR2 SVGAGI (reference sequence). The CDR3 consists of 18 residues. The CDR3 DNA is TGTGCCAGCAGTTACTCTCCCCCCATAGCGGGGGCGTTTTCCGAGCAGTACTTC. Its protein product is CASSYSPPIAGAFSEQYF.

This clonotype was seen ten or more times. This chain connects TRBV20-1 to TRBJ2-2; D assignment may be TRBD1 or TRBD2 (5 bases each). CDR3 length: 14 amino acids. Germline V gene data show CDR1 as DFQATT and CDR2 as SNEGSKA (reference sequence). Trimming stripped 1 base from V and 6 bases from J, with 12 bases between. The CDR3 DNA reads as TGCAGTGCTAGAGTCGGGTTGGGGGCCGGGGAGCTGTTTTTT. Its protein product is CSARVGLGAGELFF.

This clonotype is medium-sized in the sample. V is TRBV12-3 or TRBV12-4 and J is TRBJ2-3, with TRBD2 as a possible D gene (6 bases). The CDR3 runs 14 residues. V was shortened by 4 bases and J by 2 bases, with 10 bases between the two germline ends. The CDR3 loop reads CASSSTGVTDTQYF. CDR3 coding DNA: TGTGCCAGCAGTTCAACGGGAGTCACAGATACGCAGTATTTT.

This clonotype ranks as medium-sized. The CDR3 spells CSARDIGKTGELFF. The CDR3 DNA reads TGCAGTGCTAGAGATATCGGGAAGACCGGGGAGCTGTTTTTT. V and J are TRBV20-1 and TRBJ2-2, with D tentatively TRBD2 (5 bases). Germline assignment: CDR1 DFQATT and CDR2 SNEGSKA (reference sequence). There are 14 residues in the CDR3. V shed 0 bases and J shed 5 bases, with 10 bases lying between them.

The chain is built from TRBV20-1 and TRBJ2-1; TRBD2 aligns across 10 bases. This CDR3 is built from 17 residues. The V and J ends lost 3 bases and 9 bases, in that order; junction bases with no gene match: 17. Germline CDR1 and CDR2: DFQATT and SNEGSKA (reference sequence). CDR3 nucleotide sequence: TGCAGTGCTAGTCCTTACGGGTCGAGCGGGAGGGCCGGTGAGCAGTTCTTC. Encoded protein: CSASPYGSSGRAGEQFF.

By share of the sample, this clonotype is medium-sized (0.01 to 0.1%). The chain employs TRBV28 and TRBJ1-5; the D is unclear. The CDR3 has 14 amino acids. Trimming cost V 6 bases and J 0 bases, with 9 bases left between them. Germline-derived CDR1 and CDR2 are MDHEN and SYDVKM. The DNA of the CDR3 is TGTGCCAGCAGCGAACACGGTAGCAATCAGCCCCAGCATTTT. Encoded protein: CASSEHGSNQPQHF.

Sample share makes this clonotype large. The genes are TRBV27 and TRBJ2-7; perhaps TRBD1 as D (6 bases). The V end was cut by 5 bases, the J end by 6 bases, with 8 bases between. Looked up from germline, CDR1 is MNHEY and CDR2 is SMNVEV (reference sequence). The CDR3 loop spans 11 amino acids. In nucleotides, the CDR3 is TGTGCCAGCAGTATCAGGGGCGAGCAGTACTTC. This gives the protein CASSIRGEQYF.

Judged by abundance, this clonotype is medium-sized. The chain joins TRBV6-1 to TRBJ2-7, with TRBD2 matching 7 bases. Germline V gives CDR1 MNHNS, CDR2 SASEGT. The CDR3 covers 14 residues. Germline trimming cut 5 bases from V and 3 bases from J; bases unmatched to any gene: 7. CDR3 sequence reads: CASSPAGRVYEQYF. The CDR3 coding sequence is TGTGCCAGCAGTCCAGCGGGAAGGGTCTACGAGCAGTACTTC.

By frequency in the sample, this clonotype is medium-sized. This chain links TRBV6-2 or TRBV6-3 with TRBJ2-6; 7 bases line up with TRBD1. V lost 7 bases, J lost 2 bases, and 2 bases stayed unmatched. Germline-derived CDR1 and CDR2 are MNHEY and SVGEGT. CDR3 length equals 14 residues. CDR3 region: CASTDRAGANVLTF. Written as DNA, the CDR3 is TGTGCCAGCACAGACAGGGCTGGGGCCAACGTCCTGACTTTC.

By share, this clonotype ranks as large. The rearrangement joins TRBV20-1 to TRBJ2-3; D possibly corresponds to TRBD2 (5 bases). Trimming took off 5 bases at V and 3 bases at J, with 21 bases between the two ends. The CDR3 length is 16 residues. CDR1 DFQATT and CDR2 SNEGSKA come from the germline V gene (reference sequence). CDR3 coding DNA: TGCAGTGCTGTGGCCCCCGCGGGCCGATCAACAGATACGCAGTATTTT. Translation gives CSAVAPAGRSTDTQYF.

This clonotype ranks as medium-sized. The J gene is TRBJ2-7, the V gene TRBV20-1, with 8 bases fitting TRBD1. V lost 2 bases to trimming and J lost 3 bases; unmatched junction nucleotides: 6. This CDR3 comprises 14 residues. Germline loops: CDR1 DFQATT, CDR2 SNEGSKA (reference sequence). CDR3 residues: CSARPLTGGYEQYF. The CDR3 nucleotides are TGCAGTGCTAGACCCCTTACAGGGGGCTACGAGCAGTACTTC.

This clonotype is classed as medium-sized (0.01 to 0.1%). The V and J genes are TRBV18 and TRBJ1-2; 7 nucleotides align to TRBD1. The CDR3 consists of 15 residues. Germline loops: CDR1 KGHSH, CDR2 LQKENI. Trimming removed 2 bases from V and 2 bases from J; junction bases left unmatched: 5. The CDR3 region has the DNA TGTGCCAGCTCACCAAACCCGACAGGGAACTATGGCTACACCTTC. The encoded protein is CASSPNPTGNYGYTF.

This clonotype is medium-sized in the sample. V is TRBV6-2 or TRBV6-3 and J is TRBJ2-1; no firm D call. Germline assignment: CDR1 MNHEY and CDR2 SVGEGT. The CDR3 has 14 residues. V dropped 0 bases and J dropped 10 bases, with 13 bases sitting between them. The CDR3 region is CASSYSGGAREQFF. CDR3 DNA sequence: TGTGCCAGCAGTTACTCTGGCGGAGCCCGGGAGCAGTTCTTC.

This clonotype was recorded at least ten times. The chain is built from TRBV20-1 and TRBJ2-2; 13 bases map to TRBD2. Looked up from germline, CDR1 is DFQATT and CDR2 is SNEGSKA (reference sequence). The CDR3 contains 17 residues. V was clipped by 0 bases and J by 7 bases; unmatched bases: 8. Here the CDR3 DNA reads TGCAGTGCTAGAGATGTACTAGCGGGAGGGACGGACGGGGAGCTGTTTTTT. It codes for CSARDVLAGGTDGELFF.

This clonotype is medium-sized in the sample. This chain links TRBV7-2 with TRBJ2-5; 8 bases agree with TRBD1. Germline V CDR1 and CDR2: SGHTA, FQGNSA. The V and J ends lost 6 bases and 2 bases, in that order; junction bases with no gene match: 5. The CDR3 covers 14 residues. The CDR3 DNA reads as TGTGCCAGCAGTTACCAGGGGGCTCAAGAGACCCAGTACTTC. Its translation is CASSYQGAQETQYF.

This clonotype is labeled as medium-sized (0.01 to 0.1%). The CDR3 region has the DNA TGTGCCAGCAGTTTAGGGCCGTCGACAGGGACGACTGAAGCTTTCTTT. Its translation: CASSLGPSTGTTEAFF. The chain joins TRBV12-3 or TRBV12-4 to TRBJ1-1; 7 bases agree with TRBD1. The CDR3 length is 16 residues. The junction had 10 bases not matched to a gene; V was cut back by 1 base and J by 5 bases.

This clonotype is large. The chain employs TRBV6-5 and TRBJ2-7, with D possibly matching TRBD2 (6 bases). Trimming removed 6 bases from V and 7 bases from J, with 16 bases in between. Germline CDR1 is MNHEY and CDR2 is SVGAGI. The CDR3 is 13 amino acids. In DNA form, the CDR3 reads TGTGCCAGCAGCCCGGGACTTCTCGGGGAGCAGTACTTC. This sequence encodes CASSPGLLGEQYF.

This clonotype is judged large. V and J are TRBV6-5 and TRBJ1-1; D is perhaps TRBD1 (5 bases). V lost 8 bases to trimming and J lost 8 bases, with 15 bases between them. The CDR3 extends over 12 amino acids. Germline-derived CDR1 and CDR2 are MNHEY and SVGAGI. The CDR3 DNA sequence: TGTGCCAGCTTTCACCGGGGCAGCGAAGCTTTCTTT. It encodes CASFHRGSEAFF.

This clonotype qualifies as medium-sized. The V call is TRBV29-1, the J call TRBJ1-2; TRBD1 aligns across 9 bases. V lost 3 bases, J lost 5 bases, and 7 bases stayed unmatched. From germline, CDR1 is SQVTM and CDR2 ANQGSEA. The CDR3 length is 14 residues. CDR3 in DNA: TGCAGCGTTGACGTATCCGGACAGGGGTATGGCTACACCTTC. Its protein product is CSVDVSGQGYGYTF.

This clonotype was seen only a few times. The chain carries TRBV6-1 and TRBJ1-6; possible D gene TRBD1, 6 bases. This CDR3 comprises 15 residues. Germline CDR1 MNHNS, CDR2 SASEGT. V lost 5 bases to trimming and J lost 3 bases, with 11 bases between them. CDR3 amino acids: CASSNRADYNSPLHF. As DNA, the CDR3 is TGTGCCAGCAGTAACAGGGCCGACTATAATTCACCCCTCCACTTT.